This T cell receptor beta chain is from a study of blood T cell repertoires in COVID-19 (dated by TCRdb to the early 2020s). Describing the broader study: Samples from collaborators originated in the United States, Italy and Spain and spanned both the acute and convalescent phases of COVID-19. Nearly every sample came with metadata listing a de-identified subject ID, COVID-19 status, age in years and sex. The dataset comprised deeply sampled blood TCRbeta repertoires from subjects exposed to, actively infected with, or recovered from COVID-19. Samples were obtained from the ongoing ImmuneRACE study (first 160 participants) and from over a thousand subjects provided by 6 global collaborators. The prospective study material was composed of cDNA or gDNA derived from T cells, B-cell-depleted T cells, or PBMCs. Where available, HLA class I and class II types were taken from metadata supplied by the sample provider and were not determined by assay-based typing. The repertoires were released in a freely available public database intended as a resource for research on the immune response to SARS-CoV-2.

The CDR3, from cysteine to phenylalanine, totals 14 residues. The only DNA kept is the CDR3, 42 bases in frame from the first base. V is trimmed back by 6 bases and J by 8 bases, and the junction contains 10 bases that no gene match accounts for. CDR1 and CDR2 (LNHDA, SQIVND) derive from the germline V gene (reference sequence). With regard to this clone: The antigen this receptor binds is unknown. Per-base quality was not reported, and no clone a single base away is much larger than it.

TCRbeta CDR3 regions were amplified from genomic DNA by means of the immunoSEQ Assay, a bias-controlled multiplex PCR. In the source study's methods: Nucleated cell counts per sample were estimated from amplification of reference gene primers within the assay. To quantify the absolute abundance of each unique TCRbeta CDR3 rearrangement, sequence reads were collapsed and filtered. Productive Simpson clonality was computed per sample as the square root of Simpson's diversity index over productive rearrangements. In its TCRdb copy, this immuneACCESS table keeps in-frame sequences only and misses some clones. Where compared with another copy, unresolved V genes explain less than half of these, and the others have no known cause. V and J calls and clone size come straight from that table; D and trimming were deduced from the DNA. The sample data list some 310,000 clones, and roughly 91% of these were observed just once. The biggest ten clones account for 1% of the sample.

The paper as a whole reports these results and caveats: How much clinical and demographic metadata was included differed by source and by participant, and the metadata was provided uncurated.

Each collaborating institution followed its own protocols to collect whole blood in K2EDTA tubes. For TCRbeta analysis, collaborator samples were shipped as frozen whole blood, as isolated PBMCs, or as DNA extracted from either sample type. Rearrangement joined TRBV19 to TRBJ1-2; 9 middle bases align to TRBD1. Sequencing was performed on peripheral blood. The source of this sequence is a man aged 45-60 years with active or convalescent COVID-19. The bases read TGTGCCAGTAGACAGGGGGCAGTTTCGGGAGGCTACACCTTC. Its protein product is CASRQGAVSGGYTF.